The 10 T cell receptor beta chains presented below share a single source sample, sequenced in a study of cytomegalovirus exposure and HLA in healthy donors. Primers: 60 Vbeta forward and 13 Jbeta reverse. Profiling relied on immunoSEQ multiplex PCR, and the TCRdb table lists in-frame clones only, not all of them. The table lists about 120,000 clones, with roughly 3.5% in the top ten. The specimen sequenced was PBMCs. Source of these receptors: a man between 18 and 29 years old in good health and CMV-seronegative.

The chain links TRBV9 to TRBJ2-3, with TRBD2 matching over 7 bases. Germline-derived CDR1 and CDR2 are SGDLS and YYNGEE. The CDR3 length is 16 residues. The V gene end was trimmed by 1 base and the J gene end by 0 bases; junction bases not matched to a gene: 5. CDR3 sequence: CASSVRGSFSTDTQYF. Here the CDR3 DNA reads TGTGCCAGCAGCGTACGCGGGAGCTTCAGCACAGATACGCAGTATTTT.

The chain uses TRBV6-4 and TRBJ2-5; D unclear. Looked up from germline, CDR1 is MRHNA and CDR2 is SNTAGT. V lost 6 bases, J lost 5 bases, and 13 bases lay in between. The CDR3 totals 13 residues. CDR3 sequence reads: CASSPTFGETQYF. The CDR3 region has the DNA TGTGCCAGCAGCCCAACCTTCGGGGAGACCCAGTACTTC.

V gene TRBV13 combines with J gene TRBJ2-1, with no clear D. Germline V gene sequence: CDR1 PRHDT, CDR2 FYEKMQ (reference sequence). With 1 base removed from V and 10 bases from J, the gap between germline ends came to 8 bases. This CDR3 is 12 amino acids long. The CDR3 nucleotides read TGTGCCAGCAGCTTAGTAACATTAGAGCAGTTCTTC. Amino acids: CASSLVTLEQFF.

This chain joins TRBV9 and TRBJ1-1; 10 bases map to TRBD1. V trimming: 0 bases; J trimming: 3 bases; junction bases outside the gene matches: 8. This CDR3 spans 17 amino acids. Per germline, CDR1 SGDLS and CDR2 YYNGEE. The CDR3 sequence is CASSVARDRGGDTEAFF. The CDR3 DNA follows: TGTGCCAGCAGCGTAGCTCGGGACAGGGGAGGGGACACTGAAGCTTTCTTT.

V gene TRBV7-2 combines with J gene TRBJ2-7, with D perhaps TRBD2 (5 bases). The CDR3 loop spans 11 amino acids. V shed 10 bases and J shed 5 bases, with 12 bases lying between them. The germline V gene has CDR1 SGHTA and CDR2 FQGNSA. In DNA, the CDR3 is TGTGCCACCCGCAGAGGGCACGAGCAGTACTTC. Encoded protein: CATRRGHEQYF. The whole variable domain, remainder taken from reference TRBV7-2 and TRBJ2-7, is GAGVSQSPSNKVTEKGKDVELRCDPISGHTALYWYRQSLGQGLEFLIYFQGNSAPDKSGLPSDRFSAERTGGSVSTLTIQRTQQEDSAVYLCATRRGHEQYFGPGTRLTVT.

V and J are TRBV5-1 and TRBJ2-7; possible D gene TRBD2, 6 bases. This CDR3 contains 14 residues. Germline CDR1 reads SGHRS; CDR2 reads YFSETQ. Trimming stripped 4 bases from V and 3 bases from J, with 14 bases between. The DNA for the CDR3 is TGCGCCAGCAGCGGGCAGGGAGGACACTACGAGCAGTACTTC. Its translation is CASSGQGGHYEQYF.

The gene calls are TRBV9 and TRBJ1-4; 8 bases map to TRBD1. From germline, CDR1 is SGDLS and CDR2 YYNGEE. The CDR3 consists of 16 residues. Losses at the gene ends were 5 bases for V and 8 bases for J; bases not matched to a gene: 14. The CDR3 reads CASSAGDDRGGEKLFF. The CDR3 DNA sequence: TGTGCCAGCAGTGCTGGAGATGACAGGGGCGGCGAAAAACTGTTTTTT.

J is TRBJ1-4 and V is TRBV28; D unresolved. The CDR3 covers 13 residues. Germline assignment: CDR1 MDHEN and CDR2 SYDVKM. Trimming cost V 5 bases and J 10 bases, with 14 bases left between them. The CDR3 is CASSRGEVRKLFF. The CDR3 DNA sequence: TGTGCCAGCAGTCGAGGAGAAGTGAGAAAACTGTTTTTT.

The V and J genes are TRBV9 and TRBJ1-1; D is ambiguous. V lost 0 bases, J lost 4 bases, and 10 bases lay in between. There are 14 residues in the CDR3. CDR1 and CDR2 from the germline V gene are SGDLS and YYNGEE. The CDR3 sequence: CASSVGGRSTEAFF. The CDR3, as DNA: TGTGCCAGCAGCGTAGGCGGTAGGAGCACTGAAGCTTTCTTT.

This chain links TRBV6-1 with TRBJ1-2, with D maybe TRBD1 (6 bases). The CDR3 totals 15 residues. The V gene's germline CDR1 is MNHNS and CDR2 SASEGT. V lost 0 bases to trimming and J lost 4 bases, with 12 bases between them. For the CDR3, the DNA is TGTGCCAGCAGTGAAGCAACAGGGTCGGCCTATGGCTACACCTTC. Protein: CASSEATGSAYGYTF.